Sequencing of this T cell receptor beta chain was carried out in a study of cytomegalovirus exposure and HLA in healthy donors. Study information: Among over 300 genotyped donors, approximately 80% fell in the Caucasian-associated ancestry cluster. General study findings and limits: Productive rates of about 90% or about 30% were seen for most TCR beta V segments in an earlier analysis. The authors later linked a missense DCLRE1C variant to TCR beta V- and J-gene trimming. CMV antigen specificity of three CMV-associated chains was confirmed in vitro.

A multiplex PCR was run with 60 Vbeta primers and 13 Jbeta primers. Libraries were prepared by immunoSEQ multiplex PCR; TCRdb keeps only in-frame clonotypes and omits some of them. This listing includes about 200,000 clones. Trimming took off 3 bases at V and 0 bases at J, with 10 bases between the two ends. Germline assignment: CDR1 SGHAT and CDR2 FQDESV (reference sequence). CDR3 length: 15 amino acids. Turning to this clone: The antigen remains unidentified.

The sequencing input was PBMCs. This rearrangement joins TRBV11-1 to TRBJ2-3; the D gene is possibly TRBD2 (7 bases). The source is a man aged 25-45 years in good health and CMV-seronegative. The chain's CDR3 is CASSLGGGSTDTQYF. The CDR3 DNA is TGTGCCAGCAGCTTGGGCGGGGGCAGCACAGATACGCAGTATTTT.